Each of the 29 T cell receptor beta chains below was sequenced from the same sample in a study of identical twins. One entry per CDR3 protein results from TCRdb running MiXCR on the 5' RACE reads. The data show approximately 620,000 distinct CDR3 sequences, around 8.6% seen once. The same sample was also studied in work on yellow fever vaccine responses in identical twins.

The specimen sequenced was PBMCs. These receptors all stem from a woman aged 18-29 years in good health.

The rearrangement joins TRBV14 to TRBJ2-5; the D gene is possibly TRBD2 (6 bases). From germline, CDR1 is SGHDN and CDR2 FVKESK. Deletions cut 1 base from V and 5 bases from J, with 14 bases between. CDR3 length: 15 amino acids. The CDR3 sequence: CASSQARGSGETQYF. The CDR3 region has the DNA TGTGCCAGCAGCCAAGCCAGAGGGAGCGGGGAGACCCAGTACTTC.

CDR3 in DNA: TGCGCCAGCAGCGGACGGACAGGGGACGAGCAGTACTTC. Residues: CASSGRTGDEQYF. The genes are TRBV4-3 and TRBJ2-7; TRBD1 matches at 9 bases. Trimming removed 5 bases from V and 5 bases from J; junction bases left unmatched: 4. The CDR3 totals 13 residues. CDR1 and CDR2 from the germline V gene are LGHNA and YSLEER.

At least ten counts were recorded for this clonotype. The chain carries TRBV5-6 and TRBJ2-7, with a tentative D call TRBD1 (5 bases). V dropped 1 base and J dropped 4 bases, with 9 bases sitting between them. The germline V gene has CDR1 SGHDT and CDR2 YYEEEE. This CDR3 has 13 residues. The CDR3 is CASSLYRSYEQYF. Here the CDR3 DNA reads TGTGCCAGCAGCTTGTACAGGTCTTACGAGCAGTACTTC.

This clonotype was observed a few times. The V call is TRBV29-1, the J call TRBJ2-1, with 10 bases matching TRBD2. The CDR3 is 14 amino acids. Losses at the gene ends were 3 bases for V and 7 bases for J; bases not matched to a gene: 6. Per germline, CDR1 SQVTM and CDR2 ANQGSEA. The CDR3 DNA reads as TGCAGCGTTGACGCCAGCGGGGGGGTAAATGAGCAGTTCTTC. Translation: CSVDASGGVNEQFF.

The CDR3 DNA sequence: TGTGCCAGCAGTCCACTACGGACTAGCGGGAGGGCCTCCTACAATGAGCAGTTCTTC. It translates to CASSPLRTSGRASYNEQFF. The chain couples TRBV2 to TRBJ2-1; 15 bases match TRBD2. Germline lookup yields CDR1 SNHLY and CDR2 FYNNEI. The CDR3 length is 19 residues. Trimming cost V 5 bases and J 0 bases; bases outside gene matches: 8. The whole variable domain, remainder taken from reference TRBV2 and TRBJ2-1, is EPEVTQTPSHQVTQMGQEVILRCVPISNHLYFYWYRQILGQKVEFLVSFYNNEISEKSEIFDDQFSVERPDGSNFTLKIRSTKLEDSAMYFCASSPLRTSGRASYNEQFFGPGTRLTVL.

In this sample, this clonotype turned up a few times. The chain is built from TRBV12-3 or TRBV12-4 and TRBJ2-2; 8 bases align to TRBD2. The CDR3 spans 16 residues. V was clipped by 1 base and J by 6 bases; unmatched bases: 7. CDR3 region: CASSLVAGGGPGELFF. CDR3 in DNA: TGTGCCAGCAGTTTAGTGGCGGGAGGAGGCCCCGGGGAGCTGTTTTTT.

The rearrangement links TRBV29-1 to TRBJ2-1; 12 bases match TRBD2. J lost 12 bases, V lost 6 bases, and 6 bases had no gene match. This CDR3 is built from 12 residues. Germline CDR1 is SQVTM and CDR2 is ANQGSEA. The CDR3 nucleotides read TGCAGCGTGCGGACTAGCGGGATTGGGCAGTTCTTC. As protein: CSVRTSGIGQFF.

This clonotype was counted a few times. V is TRBV9 and J is TRBJ1-6, with 9 bases fitting TRBD1. Germline V gives CDR1 SGDLS, CDR2 YYNGEE. V dropped 4 bases and J dropped 5; count of bases not matched to a gene: 7. The CDR3 runs 16 residues. CDR3 sequence reads: CASSRDRVRNNSPLHF. CDR3 DNA sequence: TGTGCCAGCAGCCGGGACAGGGTACGGAATAATTCACCCCTCCACTTT.

This chain links TRBV7-9 with TRBJ2-1; TRBD2 matches 10 bases. Germline V gene lookup returns CDR1 SEHNR and CDR2 FQNEAQ (reference sequence). V shed 4 bases and J 8 bases; nucleotides not matched to a gene: 11. This CDR3 is built from 16 residues. This chain's CDR3 is CASSSNSGRALDEQFF. The CDR3 region has the DNA TGTGCCAGCAGCTCAAACAGCGGGAGGGCCTTGGATGAGCAGTTCTTC. The complete variable domain, with remaining parts taken from reference TRBV7-9 and TRBJ2-1, reads DTGVSQNPRHKITKRGQNVTFRCDPISEHNRLYWYRQTLGQGPEFLTYFQNEAQLEKSRLLSDRFSAERPKGSFSTLEIQRTEQGDSAMYLCASSSNSGRALDEQFFGPGTRLTVL.

This clonotype was observed a few times. J is TRBJ1-2 and V is TRBV6-2 or TRBV6-3, with 9 nucleotides matching TRBD1. This CDR3 comprises 15 residues. Germline assignment: CDR1 MNHEY and CDR2 SVGEGT. The junction had 4 bases not matched to a gene; V was cut back by 2 bases and J by 3 bases. CDR3 region: CASSYRDRADYGYTF. In DNA form, the CDR3 reads TGTGCCAGCAGTTACCGGGACAGGGCGGACTATGGCTACACCTTC.

This CDR3 reads CASSLDGGGAGTQYF. CDR3 bases: TGCGCCAGCAGCTTGGATGGCGGGGGGGCAGGCACGCAGTATTTT. V usage is TRBV5-1 and J usage is TRBJ2-3, with 9 bases matching TRBD2. This CDR3 is 15 amino acids long. The germline V gene has CDR1 SGHRS and CDR2 YFSETQ. V lost 0 bases and J lost 9; bases outside the gene matches: 8. Full variable domain (missing parts from reference TRBV5-1 and TRBJ2-3): KAGVTQTPRYLIKTRGQQVTLSCSPISGHRSVSWYQQTPGQGLQFLFEYFSETQRNKGNFPGRFSGRQFSNSRSEMNVSTLELGDSALYLCASSLDGGGAGTQYFGPGTRLTVL.

This clonotype was picked up a small number of times. One end of the junction fails to match germline, which may point to a read error. V usage is TRBV20-1 and J usage is TRBJ1-1; D may be TRBD1 (5 bases). The CDR3 contains 12 residues. The germline V gene has CDR1 DFQATT and CDR2 SNEGSKA (reference sequence). The CDR3: CSAFPGTATKSF. The CDR3 coding sequence is TGCAGTGCTTTCCCAGGGACGGCCACCAAATCTTTT.

The chain combines TRBV29-1 with TRBJ2-5; 15 bases agree with TRBD2. V gave up 6 bases and J gave up 5 bases; unmatched junction bases: 13. There are 17 residues in the CDR3. Germline CDR1 SQVTM, CDR2 ANQGSEA. CDR3 residues: CSVPGLAGGGGVETQYF. CDR3 nucleotides: TGCAGCGTACCGGGACTAGCGGGAGGAGGCGGCGTGGAGACCCAGTACTTC.

This clonotype was seen a few times. The chain is built from TRBV5-1 and TRBJ2-2; weak D call: TRBD2 (5 bases). Germline CDR1 reads SGHRS; CDR2 reads YFSETQ. The V end lost 2 bases, the J end lost 3 bases, and 17 bases lay between the germline ends. This CDR3 region has 17 residues. The CDR3 region has the DNA TGCGCCAGCAGCTTACCCAACCGAGGGTTGCACACCGGGGAGCTGTTTTTT. Translation: CASSLPNRGLHTGELFF.

This clonotype has a count of ten or more. The genes are TRBV6-5 and TRBJ2-7; D ambiguous. The CDR3 has 13 amino acids. The germline CDR1 and CDR2 sequences are MNHEY and SVGAGI. Trimming left V 2 bases short and J 7 bases short, with 12 bases between. The CDR3 coding sequence is TGTGCCAGCAGTTACAAGCTCGGTTGGGAGCAGTACTTC. Protein: CASSYKLGWEQYF.

This clonotype was found many times. V is TRBV20-1 and J is TRBJ1-5, with D unresolved. The V and J ends lost 3 bases and 0 bases respectively, with 12 bases between them. Germline CDR1 is DFQATT and CDR2 is SNEGSKA (reference sequence). The CDR3 is 15 amino acids. CDR3 coding DNA: TGCAGTGCTAGTTCTGATAACTATAGCAATCAGCCCCAGCATTTT. Translating it yields CSASSDNYSNQPQHF.

The V gene is TRBV6-2 or TRBV6-3, the J gene TRBJ2-5; D tentatively reads TRBD1 or TRBD2 (6 bases each). V dropped 10 bases and J dropped 1 base, with 13 bases sitting between them. Germline V gives CDR1 MNHEY, CDR2 SVGEGT. The CDR3 totals 13 residues. Here the CDR3 reads CATPGAIQETQYF. For the CDR3, the DNA is TGTGCCACTCCGGGGGCGATCCAAGAGACCCAGTACTTC.

This clonotype was observed at least ten times. The chain couples TRBV29-1 to TRBJ1-1, with D unresolved. Germline V gene lookup returns CDR1 SQVTM and CDR2 ANQGSEA. V gave up 6 bases and J gave up 3 bases, with 14 bases separating them. The CDR3 is 13 amino acids. The CDR3 loop reads CSVRQGEYTEAFF. The CDR3 DNA reads TGCAGCGTCCGGCAAGGAGAATACACTGAAGCTTTCTTT.

Ten or more counts support this clonotype. The rearrangement links TRBV12-3 or TRBV12-4 to TRBJ1-5, with 8 bases identical to TRBD1. This CDR3 has 13 residues. V lost 6 bases, J lost 4 bases, and 2 bases stayed unmatched. CDR3 DNA: TGTGCCAGCAGCCGACAGGGGAATCAGCCCCAGCATTTT. Protein sequence: CASSRQGNQPQHF.

This clonotype was seen a handful of times. J is TRBJ2-7 and V is TRBV29-1; possibly TRBD1 for D (5 bases). The CDR3 sequence is 12 residues long. Germline values: CDR1 SQVTM, CDR2 ANQGSEA. V lost 6 bases and J lost 2, with 11 bases in between. Written as DNA, the CDR3 is TGCAGCGTATACCAGGGCCCCTACGAGCAGTACTTC. It is translated as CSVYQGPYEQYF.

A few counts support this clonotype. This chain links TRBV7-9 with TRBJ2-7; maybe TRBD1 (5 bases). Germline CDR1 reads SEHNR; CDR2 reads FQNEAQ (reference sequence). Between the trimmed V and J ends, which lost 4 bases and 3 bases, there was a span of 10 bases. The CDR3 loop spans 13 amino acids. The CDR3 spells CASSSKTDYEQYF. The CDR3 coding sequence is TGTGCCAGCAGCTCAAAGACAGACTACGAGCAGTACTTC.

This clonotype was seen ten or more times. The rearrangement uses TRBV9 and TRBJ2-7; D is uncertain. Germline loops: CDR1 SGDLS, CDR2 YYNGEE. The CDR3 runs 14 residues. Trimming pared 5 bases from V and 2 bases from J, leaving 14 bases between. The CDR3 DNA sequence: TGTGCCAGCAGTGAGAGAACTGGAGCCTACGAGCAGTACTTC. This encodes CASSERTGAYEQYF.

This clonotype has at least ten counts. The gene calls are TRBV28 and TRBJ1-4; D call uncertain. This CDR3 has 15 amino acids. Germline-derived CDR1 and CDR2 are MDHEN and SYDVKM. V lost 3 bases and J 8 bases, leaving 16 bases between the germline ends. CDR3 protein: CASSLGSITGEKLFF. The CDR3 bases are TGTGCCAGCAGTTTGGGTTCCATTACGGGAGAAAAACTGTTTTTT.

Regarding this clonotype: A much larger clone is a single base away; this may be a read error. This rearrangement joins TRBV7-9 to TRBJ2-5; TRBD1 matches 7 bases. This CDR3 has 13 residues. Germline CDR1 is SEHNR and CDR2 is FQNEAQ (reference sequence). The DNA for the CDR3 is TGTGCCAGCATGACAGGGCAATGGGAGACCCGGTACTTC. Protein: CASMTGQWETRYF.

This clonotype was counted between two and nine times. The gene calls are TRBV6-5 and TRBJ2-2; 7 nucleotides align to TRBD1. The trim removed 5 bases at V and 1 base at J, leaving 7 bases unmatched. CDR3 length equals 16 residues. Germline V gives CDR1 MNHEY, CDR2 SVGAGI. CDR3 residues: CASSNPGQRNTGELFF. DNA for the CDR3: TGTGCCAGCAGTAACCCGGGACAGAGGAACACCGGGGAGCTGTTTTTT.

In DNA, the CDR3 is TGTGCCAGCAGTTATTTTGGACTAGCGAACACCGGGGAGCTGTTTTTT. Protein sequence: CASSYFGLANTGELFF. The genes are TRBV6-5 and TRBJ2-2; 7 positions match TRBD2. Germline values: CDR1 MNHEY, CDR2 SVGAGI. V lost 3 bases to trimming and J lost 0 bases; unmatched junction nucleotides: 4. This CDR3 is 16 amino acids long.

This clonotype has ten or more counts. The chain couples TRBV11-2 to TRBJ2-1; TRBD2 matches 10 bases. The CDR3 loop spans 16 amino acids. The V and J ends lost 1 base and 3 bases, in that order; junction bases with no gene match: 3. Per the germline V gene, CDR1 is SGHAT and CDR2 is FQNNGV. CDR3 bases: TGTGCCAGCAGCTTAGTGACTAGCGGGCACTACAATGAGCAGTTCTTC. It encodes CASSLVTSGHYNEQFF.

This clonotype occurred many times. This chain joins TRBV7-2 and TRBJ2-7, with TRBD2 matching over 8 bases. Trimming removed 5 bases from V and 0 bases from J; junction bases left unmatched: 9. The CDR3 loop spans 16 amino acids. Germline V gene lookup returns CDR1 SGHTA and CDR2 FQGNSA. CDR3: CASSQTSGWSSYEQYF. The CDR3 coding sequence is TGTGCCAGCAGCCAAACTAGCGGATGGAGCTCCTACGAGCAGTACTTC. The full variable domain, completed using reference TRBV7-2 and TRBJ2-7, is GAGVSQSPSNKVTEKGKDVELRCDPISGHTALYWYRQSLGQGLEFLIYFQGNSAPDKSGLPSDRFSAERTGGSVSTLTIQRTQQEDSAVYLCASSQTSGWSSYEQYFGPGTRLTVT.

This clonotype was recorded a few times. The chain couples TRBV20-1 to TRBJ2-2, with 13 bases matching TRBD2. Germline lookup yields CDR1 DFQATT and CDR2 SNEGSKA (reference sequence). The CDR3 is 18 amino acids. The J segment lost 3 bases and the V segment lost 0 bases, leaving 7 bases of the junction unmatched. The CDR3 DNA is TGCAGTGCTAGAGAACTTACTAGCGGGAGGGCCGACACCGGGGAGCTGTTTTTT. It translates to CSARELTSGRADTGELFF.